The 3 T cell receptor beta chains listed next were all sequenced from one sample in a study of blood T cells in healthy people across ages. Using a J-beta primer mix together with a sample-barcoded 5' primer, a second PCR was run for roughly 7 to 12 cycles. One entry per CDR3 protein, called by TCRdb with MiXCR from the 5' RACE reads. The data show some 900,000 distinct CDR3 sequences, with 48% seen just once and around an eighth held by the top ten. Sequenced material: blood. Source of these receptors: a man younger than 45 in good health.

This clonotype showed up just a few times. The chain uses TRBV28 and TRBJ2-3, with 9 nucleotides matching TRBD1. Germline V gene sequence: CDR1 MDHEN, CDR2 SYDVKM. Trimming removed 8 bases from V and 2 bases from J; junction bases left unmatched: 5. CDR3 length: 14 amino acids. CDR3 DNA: TGTGCCAGCTCGGGACAGGGTTTCACAGATACGCAGTATTTT. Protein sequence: CASSGQGFTDTQYF.

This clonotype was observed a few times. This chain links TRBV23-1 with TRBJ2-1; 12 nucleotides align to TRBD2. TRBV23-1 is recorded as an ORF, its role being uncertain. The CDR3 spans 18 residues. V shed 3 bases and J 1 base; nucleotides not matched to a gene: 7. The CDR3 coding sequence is TGCGCCAGCAGTCACCCACTAGCGGGGGGCCTTTCCTACAATGAGCAGTTCTTC. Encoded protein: CASSHPLAGGLSYNEQFF.

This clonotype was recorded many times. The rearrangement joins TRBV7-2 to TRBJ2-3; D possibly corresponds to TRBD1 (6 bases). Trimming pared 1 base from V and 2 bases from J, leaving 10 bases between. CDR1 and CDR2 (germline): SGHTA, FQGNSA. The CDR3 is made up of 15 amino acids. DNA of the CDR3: TGTGCCAGCAGCTTAGAGGGGGAACCCACAGATACGCAGTATTTT. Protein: CASSLEGEPTDTQYF.